Each of the 26 T cell receptor beta chains below was sequenced from the same sample in a study of cytomegalovirus exposure and HLA in healthy donors. Using immunoSEQ multiplex PCR, the repertoire was profiled, and TCRdb retains in-frame clones only, with some absent. The sample lists approximately 300,000 clones; roughly 88% were seen once. Sequencing was carried out using PBMCs. These receptors all come from a young woman in good health and CMV-seronegative.

The chain recombines TRBV16 with TRBJ2-5; 9 nucleotides match TRBD1. The CDR3 runs 15 residues. Germline CDR1 and CDR2: KGHSY and FQNENV. The V gene end was trimmed by 2 bases and the J gene end by 5 bases; junction bases not matched to a gene: 6. The CDR3 sequence: CASSQASTGGETQYF. CDR3 nucleotide sequence: TGTGCCAGCAGCCAAGCGTCGACAGGGGGGGAGACCCAGTACTTC.

The CDR3 bases are TGTGCCGCCGGAGCGGGGGAGGGCACTGAAGCTTTCTTT. This translates into CAAGAGEGTEAFF. This rearrangement joins TRBV10-3 to TRBJ1-1; a weak D match, TRBD1 (5 bases). V lost 11 bases and J 4 bases, leaving 17 bases between the germline ends. This CDR3 spans 13 amino acids. Germline V lookup: CDR1 ENHRY, CDR2 SYGVKD.

This clone has a handful of counts. V usage is TRBV5-1 and J usage is TRBJ2-7, with a tentative D call TRBD1 (5 bases). V was pared by 4 bases and J by 4 bases, with 18 bases between. From germline, CDR1 is SGHRS and CDR2 YFSETQ. The CDR3 has 15 amino acids. CDR3 bases: TGCGCCAGCAGCGTCACAGGAGACCAACCTTACGAGCAGTACTTC. This encodes CASSVTGDQPYEQYF.

The chain recombines TRBV4-2 with TRBJ2-4; tentatively, D is TRBD1 (7 bases). Trimming took 3 bases from V and 5 from J, leaving 14 bases between them. Per germline, CDR1 LGHNA and CDR2 YNFKEQ. CDR3 size: 15 residues. The CDR3 nucleotides read TGTGCCAGCAGCCACCCGCAGGGGGAGGAAAACATTCAGTACTTC. Translated: CASSHPQGEENIQYF.

V usage is TRBV28 and J usage is TRBJ1-2; D unresolved. V was clipped by 5 bases and J by 4 bases, with 8 bases between them. The CDR3 contains 12 residues. Germline V gene data show CDR1 as MDHEN and CDR2 as SYDVKM. The CDR3 DNA reads TGTGCCAGCAGTCCCGACACCTATGGCTACACCTTC. Its translation: CASSPDTYGYTF.

This clone was observed a single time. This chain joins TRBV4-1 and TRBJ2-2, with 7 nucleotides matching TRBD2. CDR1 and CDR2 (germline): MGHRA, YSYEKL. This CDR3 has 15 amino acids. With 0 bases clipped from V and 2 bases from J, the junction kept 0 bases outside the gene matches. The chain's CDR3 is CASSQEGLNTGELFF. DNA for the CDR3: TGCGCCAGCAGCCAAGAGGGACTAAACACCGGGGAGCTGTTTTTT.

This sequence joins TRBV5-1 and TRBJ2-7, with TRBD1 matching 8 bases. The CDR3 has 15 residues. Germline V gene sequence: CDR1 SGHRS, CDR2 YFSETQ. V gave up 4 bases and J gave up 1 base; unmatched junction bases: 7. The CDR3 region is CASSDYWTGSYEQYF. CDR3 coding DNA: TGCGCCAGCAGCGATTACTGGACAGGGTCCTACGAGCAGTACTTC.

CDR3 protein: CASSSQGAPYQPQHF. DNA of the CDR3: TGTGCCAGCAGCTCCCAAGGGGCCCCATATCAGCCCCAGCATTTT. The chain employs TRBV9 and TRBJ1-5, with D possibly being TRBD1 (5 bases). In germline, CDR1 is SGDLS, CDR2 YYNGEE. The length of the CDR3 is 15 residues. With 4 bases removed from V and 5 bases from J, the gap between germline ends came to 16 bases.

On this clone: This specimen includes other DNA sequences encoding the same CDR3. The chain is built from TRBV28 and TRBJ1-2; no clear D gene. This CDR3 has 12 amino acids. V lost 3 bases and J 4 bases, leaving 6 bases between the germline ends. The germline CDR1 and CDR2 sequences are MDHEN and SYDVKM. The CDR3 DNA follows: TGTGCCAGCAGTTTTGGCAGCTATGGCTACACCTTC. Protein sequence: CASSFGSYGYTF.

Only one count was recorded for this clone. CDR3: CASSSGTRNNEKLFF. The CDR3 DNA is TGTGCCAGCAGTTCCGGGACACGAAATAATGAAAAACTGTTTTTT. This chain links TRBV6-4 with TRBJ1-4, with D possibly TRBD1 on 6 matching bases. V lost 5 bases, J lost 4 bases, and 14 bases lay in between. This CDR3 region has 15 residues. Looked up from germline, CDR1 is MRHNA and CDR2 is SNTAGT.

The chain combines TRBV6-5 with TRBJ2-7; a weak D match, TRBD1 (6 bases). The V and J ends lost 11 bases and 2 bases respectively, with 13 bases between them. The CDR3 runs to 12 residues. CDR1 is MNHEY and CDR2 is SVGAGI in the germline V gene. As DNA, the CDR3 is TGTGCCGTGGGGGACACCCCCTACGAGCAGTACTTC. As protein: CAVGDTPYEQYF.

This clone has just one count. The chain links TRBV6-5 to TRBJ2-7; 10 bases agree with TRBD2. Trimming took 6 bases from V and 5 from J; bases not matched to a gene: 10. The germline CDR1 and CDR2 sequences are MNHEY and SVGAGI. This CDR3 is 15 amino acids long. This CDR3 is CASRRSGRAFHEQYF. CDR3 DNA: TGTGCCAGCAGACGGAGCGGGAGGGCCTTCCACGAGCAGTACTTC.

V and J are TRBV19 and TRBJ2-3, with TRBD1 matching 7 bases. V gave up 5 bases and J gave up 5 bases; unmatched junction bases: 7. Germline V gene sequence: CDR1 LNHDA, CDR2 SQIVND (reference sequence). The CDR3 is 14 residues long. CDR3 region: CASSPTGFGDTQYF. The CDR3 DNA reads as TGTGCCAGTAGTCCGACAGGGTTTGGAGATACGCAGTATTTT. Combining the CDR3 with reference TRBV19 and TRBJ2-3 gives the whole variable domain DGGITQSPKYLFRKEGQNVTLSCEQNLNHDAMYWYRQDPGQGLRLIYYSQIVNDFQKGDIAEGYSVSREKKESFPLTVTSAQKNPTAFYLCASSPTGFGDTQYFGPGTRLTVL.

In DNA, the CDR3 is TGTGCCAGCAGCTTAGTTGAGTTCAATGAGCAGTTCTTC. Protein product: CASSLVEFNEQFF. This chain joins TRBV11-2 and TRBJ2-1; D call uncertain. This CDR3 is built from 13 residues. V lost 1 base to trimming and J lost 6 bases, with 7 bases between them. Germline CDR1 and CDR2: SGHAT and FQNNGV.

The V and J genes are TRBV7-9 and TRBJ1-4, with 7 bases fitting TRBD1. The germline V gene has CDR1 SEHNR and CDR2 FQNEAQ (reference sequence). There are 15 residues in the CDR3. The J segment lost 7 bases and the V segment lost 5 bases, leaving 10 bases of the junction unmatched. The CDR3 coding sequence is TGTGCCAGCAGCCTGGGACGCCAGGGGGTTGAAAAACTGTTTTTT. Protein sequence: CASSLGRQGVEKLFF.

The chain combines TRBV6-5 with TRBJ2-1; the match to TRBD2 covers 7 bases. CDR1 and CDR2 (germline): MNHEY, SVGAGI. This CDR3 is 15 amino acids long. The V gene end was trimmed by 2 bases and the J gene end by 1 base; junction bases not matched to a gene: 2. For the CDR3, the DNA is TGTGCCAGCAGTTACAAAGCGGGGTCCTACAATGAGCAGTTCTTC. Translated: CASSYKAGSYNEQFF.

The chain recombines TRBV27 with TRBJ1-5; D uncertain. The CDR3 runs 13 residues. The germline V gene has CDR1 MNHEY and CDR2 SMNVEV (reference sequence). V shed 3 bases and J shed 4 bases, with 7 bases lying between them. CDR3 sequence reads: CASSLHTNQPQHF. The CDR3 bases are TGTGCCAGCAGTTTGCACACGAATCAGCCCCAGCATTTT.

This clone was counted a few times. V gene TRBV19 combines with J gene TRBJ1-2; 10 bases line up with TRBD1. Germline lookup yields CDR1 LNHDA and CDR2 SQIVND (reference sequence). The V gene end was trimmed by 6 bases and the J gene end by 6 bases; junction bases not matched to a gene: 4. The CDR3 runs to 13 residues. The DNA of the CDR3 is TGTGCCAGTAGCGGACAGGGGGAAAATGGCTACACCTTC. Translated: CASSGQGENGYTF.

The chain joins TRBV29-1 to TRBJ2-7; 9 bases line up with TRBD2. CDR3 size: 12 residues. Trimming cost V 6 bases and J 2 bases; bases outside gene matches: 2. Per germline, CDR1 SQVTM and CDR2 ANQGSEA. The CDR3: CSVASGAYEQYF. CDR3 DNA sequence: TGCAGCGTGGCTAGCGGGGCCTACGAGCAGTACTTC.

The chain joins TRBV28 to TRBJ2-3, with D tentatively TRBD2 (5 bases). Germline CDR1 and CDR2: MDHEN and SYDVKM. Between the trimmed V and J ends, which lost 2 bases and 2 bases, there was a span of 14 bases. The CDR3 extends over 16 amino acids. The CDR3 DNA reads TGTGCCAGCAGTTTAGCGGCCGGAGGATACACAGATACGCAGTATTTT. This gives the protein CASSLAAGGYTDTQYF.

The chain combines TRBV5-6 with TRBJ2-7; 7 positions agree with TRBD2. The V gene end was trimmed by 7 bases and the J gene end by 3 bases; junction bases not matched to a gene: 13. There are 15 residues in the CDR3. The germline V gene has CDR1 SGHDT and CDR2 YYEEEE. The CDR3 DNA is TGTGCCAGCCTAAGAACCGGCGGGAGTAACTACGAGCAGTACTTC. This translates into CASLRTGGSNYEQYF. Variable domain in full (rest from reference TRBV5-6 and TRBJ2-7): DAGVTQSPTHLIKTRGQQVTLRCSPKSGHDTVSWYQQALGQGPQFIFQYYEEEERQRGNFPDRFSGHQFPNYSSELNVNALLLGDSALYLCASLRTGGSNYEQYFGPGTRLTVT.

Of note for this clone: Other DNA sequences from this sample encode an identical CDR3 as well. This sequence joins TRBV4-3 and TRBJ2-7; TRBD2 aligns across 7 bases. The CDR3 is 16 amino acids. Trimming took 1 base from V and 0 from J; bases not matched to a gene: 6. Germline V lookup: CDR1 LGHNA, CDR2 YSLEER. CDR3 sequence: CASSQVASGYSYEQYF. The CDR3 coding sequence is TGCGCCAGCAGCCAAGTAGCTAGCGGTTACTCCTACGAGCAGTACTTC.

This clone came up a few times. The chain couples TRBV19 to TRBJ2-3; 10 bases agree with TRBD1. The V gene's germline CDR1 is LNHDA and CDR2 SQIVND (reference sequence). With V trimmed by 5 bases and J by 3 bases, 17 bases remained unmatched. The CDR3 totals 19 residues. This chain's CDR3 is CASSRFWRISGQGTDTQYF. The CDR3 bases are TGTGCCAGTAGTCGATTTTGGAGGATTTCGGGACAGGGGACAGATACGCAGTATTTT.

The chain links TRBV6-5 to TRBJ2-2, with a weak D call TRBD1 (5 bases). The CDR3 consists of 13 residues. The V end lost 5 bases, the J end lost 6 bases, and 10 bases lay between the germline ends. Germline CDR1 reads MNHEY; CDR2 reads SVGAGI. CDR3 in amino acids: CASSVDSPGELFF. CDR3 in DNA: TGTGCCAGCAGTGTTGACAGCCCCGGGGAGCTGTTTTTT.

CDR3 region: CASSVGQGYYEQYF. CDR3 coding DNA: TGTGCCAGCAGCGTAGGTCAGGGTTACTACGAGCAGTACTTC. The gene calls are TRBV9 and TRBJ2-7; weak D call: TRBD1 (5 bases). The CDR3 is 14 amino acids. V was shortened by 0 bases and J by 3 bases, with 10 bases between the two germline ends. Per germline, CDR1 SGDLS and CDR2 YYNGEE.

The chain employs TRBV6-1 and TRBJ1-2; D remains unclear. The ends were cut back, 2 bases at V and 6 bases at J, with 7 bases in the middle. Germline V gene lookup returns CDR1 MNHNS and CDR2 SASEGT. The CDR3 sequence is 12 residues long. CDR3: CASSERGNGYTF. The CDR3 nucleotides are TGTGCCAGCAGTGAACGAGGGAATGGCTACACCTTC.